This T cell receptor (beta chain) was obtained from a study of breast tumors, draining lymph nodes, adjacent tissues. Study observations and caveats: Tumor and nontumor repertoires were significantly more similar in luminal-like than in basal-like breast cancer. Data fit most tumor T cells coming from lymph node, expanding in tumor. Tumor repertoires ranked between lymph nodes and nontumor tissue in diversity, with V and J gene preferences. Data only fit, rather than demonstrated, lymph node origin of most tumor T cells.

A single record per CDR3 protein comes from TCRdb applying MiXCR to the multiplex PCR reads. The data contain over 20,000 distinct CDR3 sequences, about 61% of them seen just once; the ten biggest clones take up about 19%. The CDR3 has 14 residues. Germline V gene sequence: CDR1 MNHEY, CDR2 SVGAGI. The junction had 4 bases not matched to a gene; V was cut back by 5 bases and J by 2 bases. By its share, this clonotype is medium-sized. As yet, its antigen is unknown. This clonotype was obtained from a female donor with breast cancer. Some clones in this sample may be carry-over from other donors' samples. The chain has TRBV6-5 and TRBJ2-7, with 9 bases fitting TRBD1. The material sequenced was tumor-adjacent breast tissue. CDR3 amino acids: CASSPGTGPYEQYF. The CDR3 DNA reads as TGTGCCAGCAGTCCCGGGACAGGGCCCTACGAGCAGTACTTC.